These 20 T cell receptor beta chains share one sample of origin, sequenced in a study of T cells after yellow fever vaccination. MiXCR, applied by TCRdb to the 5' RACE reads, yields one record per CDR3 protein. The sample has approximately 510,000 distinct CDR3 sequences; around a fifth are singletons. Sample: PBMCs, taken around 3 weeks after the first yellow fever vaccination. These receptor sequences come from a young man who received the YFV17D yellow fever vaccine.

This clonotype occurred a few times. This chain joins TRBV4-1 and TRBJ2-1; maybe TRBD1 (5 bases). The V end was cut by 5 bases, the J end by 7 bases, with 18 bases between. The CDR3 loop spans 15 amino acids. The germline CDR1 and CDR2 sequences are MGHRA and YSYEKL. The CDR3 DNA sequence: TGCGCCAGCAGCGCCGAGCAGGGCGGAAAAAATGAGCAGTTCTTC. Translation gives CASSAEQGGKNEQFF.

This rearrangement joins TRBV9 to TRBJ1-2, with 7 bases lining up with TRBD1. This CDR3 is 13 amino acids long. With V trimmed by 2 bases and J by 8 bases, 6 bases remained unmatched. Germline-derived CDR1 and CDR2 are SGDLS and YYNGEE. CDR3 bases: TGTGCCAGCAGCGTCGAGGGGGCGAGCGGCTACACCTTC. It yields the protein CASSVEGASGYTF. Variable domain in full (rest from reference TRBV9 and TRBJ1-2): DSGVTQTPKHLITATGQRVTLRCSPRSGDLSVYWYQQSLDQGLQFLIQYYNGEERAKGNILERFSAQQFPDLHSELNLSSLELGDSALYFCASSVEGASGYTFGSGTRLTVV.

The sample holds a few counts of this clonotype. CDR3 in DNA: TGTGCCAGCAGCCCAATGGCCAGCACAACCGGGGAGACCCAGTACTTC. This gives the protein CASSPMASTTGETQYF. This chain joins TRBV7-8 and TRBJ2-5; no reliable D call. Germline-derived CDR1 and CDR2 are SGHVS and FQNEAQ. CDR3 length: 16 residues. V lost 5 bases and J lost 5, with 21 bases in between.

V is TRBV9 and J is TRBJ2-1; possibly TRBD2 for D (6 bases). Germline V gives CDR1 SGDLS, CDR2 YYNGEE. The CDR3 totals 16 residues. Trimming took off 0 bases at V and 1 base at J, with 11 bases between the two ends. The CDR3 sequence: CASSVGGLASYNEQFF. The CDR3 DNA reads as TGTGCCAGCAGCGTAGGTGGTCTAGCGTCCTACAATGAGCAGTTCTTC.

The CDR3 here is CASSQVTTRAGGQETQYF. CDR3 in DNA: TGCGCCAGCAGCCAAGTCACGACTAGAGCGGGGGGGCAAGAGACCCAGTACTTC. This chain links TRBV4-1 with TRBJ2-5; 10 bases line up with TRBD2. Looked up from germline, CDR1 is MGHRA and CDR2 is YSYEKL. V gave up 1 base and J gave up 2 bases; unmatched junction bases: 10. The CDR3 contains 18 residues.

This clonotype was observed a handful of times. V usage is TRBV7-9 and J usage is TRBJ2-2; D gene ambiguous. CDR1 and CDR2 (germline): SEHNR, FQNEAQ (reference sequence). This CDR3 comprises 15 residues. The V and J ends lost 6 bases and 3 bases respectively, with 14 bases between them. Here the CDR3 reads CASSRPYSDTGELFF. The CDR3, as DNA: TGTGCCAGCAGTCGACCCTACTCCGACACCGGGGAGCTGTTTTTT.

CDR3 in DNA: TGCGCCAGCAGCTCGGGACTAGCGGGGGCCGGGGATACGCAGTATTTT. Protein sequence: CASSSGLAGAGDTQYF. The V gene is TRBV5-1, the J gene TRBJ2-3; 14 bases agree with TRBD2. The CDR3 has 16 residues. The V and J ends lost 3 bases and 6 bases, in that order; junction bases with no gene match: 6. Germline lookup yields CDR1 SGHRS and CDR2 YFSETQ.

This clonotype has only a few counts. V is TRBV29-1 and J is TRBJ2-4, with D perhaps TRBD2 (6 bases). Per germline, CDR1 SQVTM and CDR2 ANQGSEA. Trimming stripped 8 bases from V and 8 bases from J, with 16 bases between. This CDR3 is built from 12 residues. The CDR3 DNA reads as TGCAGCACCCGGGACGGGACTGACATTCAGTACTTC. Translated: CSTRDGTDIQYF.

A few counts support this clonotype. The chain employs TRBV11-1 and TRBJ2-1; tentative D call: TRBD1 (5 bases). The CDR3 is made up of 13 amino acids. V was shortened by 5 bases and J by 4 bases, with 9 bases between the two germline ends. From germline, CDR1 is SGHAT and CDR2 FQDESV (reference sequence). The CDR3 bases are TGTGCCAGCAGCAGGACAAGATACAATGAGCAGTTCTTC. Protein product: CASSRTRYNEQFF. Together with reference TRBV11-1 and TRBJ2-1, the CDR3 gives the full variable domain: EAEVAQSPRYKITEKSQAVAFWCDPISGHATLYWYRQILGQGPELLVQFQDESVVDDSQLPKDRFSAERLKGVDSTLKIQPAELGDSAMYLCASSRTRYNEQFFGPGTRLTVL.

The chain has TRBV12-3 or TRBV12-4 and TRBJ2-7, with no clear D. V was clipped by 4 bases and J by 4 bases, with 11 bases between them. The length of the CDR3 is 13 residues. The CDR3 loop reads CASSSGRDYEQYV. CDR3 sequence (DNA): TGTGCCAGCAGTTCCGGCAGAGATTACGAGCAGTACGTC.

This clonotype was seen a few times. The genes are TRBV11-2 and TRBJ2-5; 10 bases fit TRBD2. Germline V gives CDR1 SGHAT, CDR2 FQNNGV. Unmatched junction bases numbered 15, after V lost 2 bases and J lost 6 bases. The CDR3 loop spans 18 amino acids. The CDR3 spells CASSLLSGSGGPWKTQYF. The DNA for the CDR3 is TGTGCCAGCAGCTTACTTTCGGGTAGCGGGGGGCCCTGGAAGACCCAGTACTTC. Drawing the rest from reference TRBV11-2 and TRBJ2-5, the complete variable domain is EAGVAQSPRYKIIEKRQSVAFWCNPISGHATLYWYQQILGQGPKLLIQFQNNGVVDDSQLPKDRFSAERLKGVDSTLKIQPAKLEDSAVYLCASSLLSGSGGPWKTQYFGPGTRLLVL.

The CDR3 reads CASSLYPSANTGELFF. Written as DNA, the CDR3 is TGTGCCAGCAGCTTATACCCAAGCGCGAACACCGGGGAGCTGTTTTTT. V and J are TRBV7-3 and TRBJ2-2; D unresolved. V was cut by 2 bases and J by 0 bases, with 10 bases left in between. Germline V gene data show CDR1 as SGHTA and CDR2 as FQGTGA. The length of the CDR3 is 16 residues.

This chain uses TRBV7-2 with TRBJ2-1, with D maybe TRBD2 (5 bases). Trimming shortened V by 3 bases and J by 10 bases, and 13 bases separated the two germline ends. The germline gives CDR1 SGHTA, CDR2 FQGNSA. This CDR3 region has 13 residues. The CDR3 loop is CASSLGVGREQFF. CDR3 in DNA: TGTGCCAGCAGCTTGGGAGTAGGTAGGGAGCAGTTCTTC.

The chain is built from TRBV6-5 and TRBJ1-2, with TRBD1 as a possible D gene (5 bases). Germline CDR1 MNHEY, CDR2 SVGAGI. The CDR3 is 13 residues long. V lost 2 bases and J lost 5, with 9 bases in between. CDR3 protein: CASSYRDRYGYTF. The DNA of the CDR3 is TGTGCCAGCAGTTACAGAGACAGATATGGCTACACCTTC.

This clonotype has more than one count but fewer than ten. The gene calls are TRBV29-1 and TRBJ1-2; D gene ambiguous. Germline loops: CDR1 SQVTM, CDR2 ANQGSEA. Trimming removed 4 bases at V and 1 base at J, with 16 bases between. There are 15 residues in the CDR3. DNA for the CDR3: TGCAGCGTTGTCGGTCAGGCCCTGGGTAACTATGGCTACACCTTC. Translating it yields CSVVGQALGNYGYTF.

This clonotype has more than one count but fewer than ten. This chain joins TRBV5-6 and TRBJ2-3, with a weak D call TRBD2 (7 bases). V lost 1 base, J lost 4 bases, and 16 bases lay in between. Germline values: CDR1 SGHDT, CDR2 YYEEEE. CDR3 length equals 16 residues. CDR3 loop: CASSLFSGGHPDTQYF. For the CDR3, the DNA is TGTGCCAGCAGCTTGTTTTCGGGGGGCCACCCAGATACGCAGTATTTT.

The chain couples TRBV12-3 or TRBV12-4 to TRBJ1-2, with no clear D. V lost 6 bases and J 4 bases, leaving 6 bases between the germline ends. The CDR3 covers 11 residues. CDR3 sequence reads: CASREFYGYTF. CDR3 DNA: TGTGCCAGCAGGGAATTCTATGGCTACACCTTC.

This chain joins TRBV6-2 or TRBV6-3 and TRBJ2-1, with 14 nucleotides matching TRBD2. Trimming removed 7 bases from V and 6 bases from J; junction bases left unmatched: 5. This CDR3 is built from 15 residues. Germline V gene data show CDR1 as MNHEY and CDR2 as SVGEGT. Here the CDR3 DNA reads TGTGCCAGCACCCCGGGACTAGCGGGGGTCAATGAGCAGTTCTTC. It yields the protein CASTPGLAGVNEQFF.

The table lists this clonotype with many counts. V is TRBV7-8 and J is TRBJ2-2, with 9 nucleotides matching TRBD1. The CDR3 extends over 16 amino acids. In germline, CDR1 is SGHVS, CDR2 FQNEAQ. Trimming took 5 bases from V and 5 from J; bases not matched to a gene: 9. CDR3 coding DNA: TGTGCCAGCAGCAACGGGGGACAGGGTAGGACCGGGGAGCTGTTTTTT. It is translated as CASSNGGQGRTGELFF.

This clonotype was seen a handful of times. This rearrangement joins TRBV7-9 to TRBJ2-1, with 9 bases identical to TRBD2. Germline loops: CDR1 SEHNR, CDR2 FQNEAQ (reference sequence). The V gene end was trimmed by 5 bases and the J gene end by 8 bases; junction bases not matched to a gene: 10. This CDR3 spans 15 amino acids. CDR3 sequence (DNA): TGTGCCAGCAGCGACTCTAGCGGGGAGCTCCATGAGCAGTTCTTC. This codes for CASSDSSGELHEQFF.